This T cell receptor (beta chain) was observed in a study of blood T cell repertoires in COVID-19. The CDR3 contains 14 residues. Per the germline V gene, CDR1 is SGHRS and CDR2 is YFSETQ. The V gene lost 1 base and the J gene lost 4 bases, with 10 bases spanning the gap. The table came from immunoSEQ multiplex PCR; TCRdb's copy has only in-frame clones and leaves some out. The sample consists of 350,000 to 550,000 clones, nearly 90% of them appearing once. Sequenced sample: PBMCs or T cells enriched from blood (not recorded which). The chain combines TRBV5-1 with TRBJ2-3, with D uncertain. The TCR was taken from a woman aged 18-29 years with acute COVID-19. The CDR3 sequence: CASSLTVVADTQYF. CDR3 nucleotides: TGCGCCAGCAGCTTGACGGTAGTGGCAGATACGCAGTATTTT.